This T cell receptor (beta chain) originates from a study of blood T cell repertoires in COVID-19. On the study more broadly: Material from acute and convalescent COVID-19 was sourced from the United States, Italy and Spain. PBMCs, B-cell-depleted T cells, or T cells were the source of the cDNA or gDNA that made up the material.

In the original processing: Amplification of reference gene primers provided the estimated nucleated cell counts. Sequenced by immunoSEQ multiplex PCR; TCRdb stores in-frame clones only, minus some. V and J calls and clone size are as listed in that table; D and trimming were resolved from the DNA. The table has around 47,000 clones, roughly four fifths seen once. The CDR3 consists of 17 residues. Germline V CDR1 and CDR2: MNHNY, SVGAGI (reference sequence). With 5 bases clipped from V and 8 bases from J, the junction kept 15 bases outside the gene matches. The chain has TRBV6-6 and TRBJ1-4; 9 bases map to TRBD1. This TCR was recovered from a man between 65 and 80 years old with active COVID-19. The sample comprised peripheral blood. CDR3 bases: TGTGCCAGCAGTCCCCGGGGACAGGGCTCCCCACGGGAAAAACTGTTTTTT. Residues: CASSPRGQGSPREKLFF.